These 3 T cell receptor beta chains were all obtained from the same sample, sequenced in a study of shared clonotypes between healthy human individuals. TCRdb keeps only in-frame clones here, not all; method: immunoSEQ multiplex PCR. This table has 2 million to 3 million clones, more than 85% appearing once. The sequencing sample was made of naive CD4+ T cells from PBMCs. Subset meaning: CD45RA+ positively selected. The receptors come from a man aged 18 to 30 in good health. Some clones in this sample may be carry-over from other donors' samples.

The CDR3 nucleotides are TGTGCCAGCAGTAAACAGGGACAGATAGGAGGCTACACCTTC. Protein sequence: CASSKQGQIGGYTF. The gene calls are TRBV6-5 and TRBJ1-2; the match to TRBD1 covers 7 bases. The CDR3 extends over 14 amino acids. The ends lost 5 bases at V and 8 bases at J; junction bases unmatched: 11. CDR1 is MNHEY, CDR2 SVGAGI, per germline.

V and J are TRBV7-3 and TRBJ2-3, with D perhaps matching TRBD2 (5 bases). This CDR3 is built from 14 residues. Germline CDR1 SGHTA, CDR2 FQGTGA. Trimming left V 3 bases short and J 2 bases short, with 9 bases between. The CDR3 bases are TGTGCCAGCAGCTTGGACTCCACCACAGATACGCAGTATTTT. Its protein product is CASSLDSTTDTQYF.

The rearrangement links TRBV7-9 to TRBJ2-1, with 9 bases that match TRBD1. The CDR3 length is 17 residues. V trimming: 3 bases; J trimming: 8 bases; junction bases outside the gene matches: 14. In germline, CDR1 is SEHNR, CDR2 FQNEAQ (reference sequence). The CDR3 DNA follows: TGTGCCAGCAGCTTGTATGGGACAGGGCCGAAAAGCCATGAGCAGTTCTTC. Translating gives CASSLYGTGPKSHEQFF.